The present T cell receptor (beta chain) was sequenced within a study of cytomegalovirus exposure and HLA in healthy donors. With V trimmed by 2 bases and J by 3 bases, 4 bases remained unmatched. The CDR3 contains 15 residues. Germline loops: CDR1 KGHSH, CDR2 LQKENI. Primers: 60 Vbeta forward and 13 Jbeta reverse. Measured with immunoSEQ multiplex PCR; TCRdb has only the in-frame clones, and not every one. Found here are 120,000 or so clones, approximately 17% of them singletons; the top ten hold roughly 3%. The V call is TRBV18, the J call TRBJ1-5; 7 nucleotides agree with TRBD1. This clonotype originated in a female donor in good health and CMV-seropositive. Sample: PBMCs. The CDR3 loop is CASSPGGTVNQPQHF. CDR3 sequence (DNA): TGTGCCAGCTCACCAGGGGGGACAGTCAATCAGCCCCAGCATTTT.